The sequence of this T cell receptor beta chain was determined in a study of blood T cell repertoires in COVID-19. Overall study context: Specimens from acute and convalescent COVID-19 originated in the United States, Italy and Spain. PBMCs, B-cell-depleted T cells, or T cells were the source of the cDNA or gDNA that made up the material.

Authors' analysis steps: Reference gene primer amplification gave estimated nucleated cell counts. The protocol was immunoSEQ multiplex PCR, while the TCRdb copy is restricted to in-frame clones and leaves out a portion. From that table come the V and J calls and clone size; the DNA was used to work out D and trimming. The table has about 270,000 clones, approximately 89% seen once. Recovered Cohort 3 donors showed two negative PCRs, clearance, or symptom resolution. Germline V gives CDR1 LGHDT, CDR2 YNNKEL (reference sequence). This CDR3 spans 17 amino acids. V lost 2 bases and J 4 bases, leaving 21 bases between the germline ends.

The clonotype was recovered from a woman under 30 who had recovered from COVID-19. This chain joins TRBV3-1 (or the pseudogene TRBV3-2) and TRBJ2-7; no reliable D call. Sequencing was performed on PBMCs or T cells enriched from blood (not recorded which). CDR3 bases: TGTGCCAGCAGCCAAATACAGTCAACCCTGGGCGTGTACGAGCAGTACTTC. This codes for CASSQIQSTLGVYEQYF.